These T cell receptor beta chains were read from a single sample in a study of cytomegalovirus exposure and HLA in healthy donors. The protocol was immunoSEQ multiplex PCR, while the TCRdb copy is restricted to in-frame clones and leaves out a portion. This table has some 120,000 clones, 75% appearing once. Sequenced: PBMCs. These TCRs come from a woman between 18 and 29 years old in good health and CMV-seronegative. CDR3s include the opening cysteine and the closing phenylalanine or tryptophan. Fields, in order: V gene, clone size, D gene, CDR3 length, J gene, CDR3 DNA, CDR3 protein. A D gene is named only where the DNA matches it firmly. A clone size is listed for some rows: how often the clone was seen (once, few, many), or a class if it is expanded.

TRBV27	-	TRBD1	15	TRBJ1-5	TGTGCCAGCAGTTTGGAACAGGGGGGAAATCAGCCCCAGCATTTT	CASSLEQGGNQPQHF
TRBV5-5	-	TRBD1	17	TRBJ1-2	TGTGCCAGCAGCTTGAAGGGGGGACAGGTGGTCGGGTATGGCTACACCTTC	CASSLKGGQVVGYGYTF
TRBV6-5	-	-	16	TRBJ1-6	TGTGCCAGCAGTTACAAGGGTTCAGGGCTGGGTTCACCCCTCCACTTT	CASSYKGSGLGSPLHF
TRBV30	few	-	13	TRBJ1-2	TGTGCCTGGAGCTTCTCCTCGGAGAGGGGCTACACCTTC	CAWSFSSERGYTF
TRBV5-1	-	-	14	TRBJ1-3	TGCGCCAGCAAGGAGAGATTCTCTGGAAACACCATATATTTT	CASKERFSGNTIYF
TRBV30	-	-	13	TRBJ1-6	TGTGCCTGGAAACCGGTGAATAATTCACCCCTCCACTTT	CAWKPVNNSPLHF
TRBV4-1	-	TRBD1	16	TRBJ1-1	TGCGCCAGCAGCCAAGATAGGGACAGGGGCCCCACTGAAGCTTTCTTT	CASSQDRDRGPTEAFF
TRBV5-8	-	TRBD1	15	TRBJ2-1	TGTGCCAGCAGCCTAGGACAGGGGGATTTCGGTGAGCAGTTCTTC	CASSLGQGDFGEQFF
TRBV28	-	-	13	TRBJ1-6	TGTGCCAGCAGCCAGGGAAGGGGCTCACCCCTCCACTTT	CASSQGRGSPLHF
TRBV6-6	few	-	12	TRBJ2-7	TGTGCCAGCAGCTATACAGGGTTCGAGCAGTACTTC	CASSYTGFEQYF
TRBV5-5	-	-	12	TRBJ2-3	TGTGCCAGCAGCTCCTCCACAGATACGCAGTATTTT	CASSSSTDTQYF
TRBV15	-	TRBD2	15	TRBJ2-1	TGTGCCACCAGCAGGGCGGGGGGTCAGCTTGGGGAGCAGTTCTTC	CATSRAGGQLGEQFF
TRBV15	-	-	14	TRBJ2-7	TGTGCCACCAGCAGAGATCCACAGAACTACGAGCAGTACTTC	CATSRDPQNYEQYF
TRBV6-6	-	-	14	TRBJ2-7	TGTGCCAGCAGCTTCGGCAGCCTGTGGGAGGAGCAGTACTTC	CASSFGSLWEEQYF
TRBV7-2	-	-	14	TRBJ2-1	TGTGCCAGCAGCTTAATCGACGGGGTGGGTGAGCAGTTCTTC	CASSLIDGVGEQFF
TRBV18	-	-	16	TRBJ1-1	TGTGCCAGCTCACAACGATCACAGAAAATGAACACTGAAGCTTTCTTT	CASSQRSQKMNTEAFF